This T cell receptor beta chain was found in a study of graft-versus-host responses after intestinal transplantation (dated by TCRdb to about 2021). General notes on the study: Multivisceral, liver-intestinal, or isolated intestinal transplants were received by the recipients. Anti-thymocyte globulin induction was given to all recipients, followed by maintenance tacrolimus and steroids for approximately 3 years. Bulk TCR-beta CDR3 sequencing was used to track graft-versus-host and host-versus-graft alloreactive T cell clones in the graft, circulation and bone marrow after intestinal transplantation. Alloreactive clones were identified by sequencing pre-transplant mixed lymphocyte reaction products and comparing these products with unstimulated pre-transplant donor and recipient T cells. The cohort enrolled 20 to 30 intestinal transplant recipients including one retransplant, and a few patients lacking pretransplant specimens were excluded. Donor T cell macrochimerism was defined as a peak of at least 4% donor T cells among recipient peripheral blood mononuclear cells. Rather than going through the commercial service, samples from three later patients were sequenced in-house on an Illumina MiSeq and processed with MiXCR.

What the research found in general, with its limitations: Peak levels of circulating GvH clones were associated with declines in HvG clones early after transplant. GvH clones were detected in recipient bone marrow, and some of these GvH clones were observed earlier in ileal mucosa or blood, consistent with an intestinal mucosal origin. In the allografts of patients with donor T cell macrochimerism, GvH to HvG T cell clonal ratios were high. The relatively low number and heterogeneity of intestinal transplant patients limited the conclusions.

The sample's time point, from its label and the paper: cells obtained before transplantation from donor or recipient. CD3+CD4+ and CD3+CD8+ populations were FACS-sorted from unstimulated pre-transplant donor and recipient cells taken from spleen or lymph nodes. CDR3 length: 17 amino acids, cysteine to phenylalanine. Kept here is only the CDR3 DNA, which spans 51 bases and is read in frame from base 1. Taken from the germline V gene, the CDR1 and CDR2 loops are SGDLS and YYNGEE. For this chain, trimming is 3 bases at the V end and 4 bases at the J end, and the number of junction bases without a gene match is 13. Receptor libraries were prepared by the immunoSEQ multiplex PCR assay. For most patients, genomic DNA was isolated with the Qiagen DNeasy Blood and Tissue Kit and sent frozen to Adaptive Biotechnologies for TCR sequencing. For most patients, genomic DNA was subjected to high-throughput TCR-beta CDR3 sequencing by Adaptive Biotechnologies. Concerning the study's data processing: TCR sequencing data for approximately 19 patients were retrieved from Adaptive's ImmunoSEQ software; three other patients were processed with MiXCR and VDJtools. CD4 versus CD8 sorting errors were corrected by removing sequences found in both subsets at a frequency ratio below 5:1. CDR3 nucleotide sequences shared between donor and recipient were removed because the origin of such sequences could not be assigned. To be classed as alloreactive, a clone needed at least 2-fold expansion over unstimulated cells and a minimum CFSE-low frequency of 0.002% (template counts) or 0.001% (read counts). A clone was considered mappable if detected in the sequenced pre-transplant spleen, lymph node, or MLR CFSE-low populations of the donor or recipient. Cumulative frequency of alloreactive clones was calculated as a percentage of all sequences weighted by copy number. TCRdb obtained this table from immuneACCESS and retained in-frame rearrangements with V and J assigned. These tables miss some clones; where compared with another copy, unresolved V genes account for less than half of the shortfall, and the remainder is unexplained. That table is the source of V, J and clone size, and D and trimming were worked out from the DNA. The sample records some 85,000 clones, 80% to 95% of which are singletons. The ten largest clones represent roughly 0.44% of the sample.

Notes on this clone: Its binding antigen is unknown. Per-base qualities were not stored, and no clone one base away is much larger.

This TCR was recovered from a human donor who was the organ donor for an intestinal transplant. This specimen was unstimulated CD8+ T cells sorted from spleen or lymph node cells, taken before transplant. This chain is built from TRBV9 and TRBJ1-3; 7 of the junction bases match TRBD1. The DNA sequence is given as TGTGCCAGCAGCGAGAGAGACAGGGTTAAGAAGGGAAACACCATATATTTT. This yields the protein CASSERDRVKKGNTIYF.